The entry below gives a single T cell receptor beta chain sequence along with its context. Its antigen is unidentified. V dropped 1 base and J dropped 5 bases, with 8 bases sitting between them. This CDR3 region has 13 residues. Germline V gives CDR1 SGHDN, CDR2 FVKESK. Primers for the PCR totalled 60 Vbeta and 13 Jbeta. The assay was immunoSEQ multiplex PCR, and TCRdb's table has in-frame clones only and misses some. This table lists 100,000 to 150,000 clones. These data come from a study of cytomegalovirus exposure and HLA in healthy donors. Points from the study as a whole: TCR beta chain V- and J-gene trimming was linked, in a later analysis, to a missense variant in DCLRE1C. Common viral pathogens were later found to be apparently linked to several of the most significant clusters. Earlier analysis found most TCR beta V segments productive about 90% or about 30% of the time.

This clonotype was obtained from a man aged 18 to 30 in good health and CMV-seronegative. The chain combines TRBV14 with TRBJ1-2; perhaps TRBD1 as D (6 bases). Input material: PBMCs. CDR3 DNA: TGTGCCAGCAGCCAAGCACAGGGATATGGCTACACCTTC. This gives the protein CASSQAQGYGYTF.